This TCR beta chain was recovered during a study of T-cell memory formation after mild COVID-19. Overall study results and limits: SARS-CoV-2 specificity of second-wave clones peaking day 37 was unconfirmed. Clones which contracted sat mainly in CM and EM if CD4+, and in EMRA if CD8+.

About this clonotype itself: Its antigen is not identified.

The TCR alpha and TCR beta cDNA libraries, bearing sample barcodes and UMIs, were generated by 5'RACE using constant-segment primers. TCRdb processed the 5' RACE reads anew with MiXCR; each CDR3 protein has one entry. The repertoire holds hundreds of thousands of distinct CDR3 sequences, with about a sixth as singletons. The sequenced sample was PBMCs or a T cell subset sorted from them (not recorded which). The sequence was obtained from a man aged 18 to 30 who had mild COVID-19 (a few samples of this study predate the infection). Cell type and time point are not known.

This CDR3 is CASRKDWGPRGEQFF. The DNA for the CDR3 is TGTGCCAGCAGGAAAGACTGGGGCCCTAGGGGTGAGCAGTTCTTC. This chain uses TRBV7-3 with TRBJ2-1, with a weak D call TRBD1 (5 bases). Trimming cost V 6 bases and J 9 bases, with 21 bases left between them. Per germline, CDR1 SGHTA and CDR2 FQGTGA. This CDR3 contains 15 residues.